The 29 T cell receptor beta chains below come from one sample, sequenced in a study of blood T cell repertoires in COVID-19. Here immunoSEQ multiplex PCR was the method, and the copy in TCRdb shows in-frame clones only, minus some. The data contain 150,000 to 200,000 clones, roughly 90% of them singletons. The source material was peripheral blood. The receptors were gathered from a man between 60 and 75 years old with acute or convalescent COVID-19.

The CDR3 DNA sequence: TGCAGCGTTGTTTCTCCTGGAAACACCATATATTTT. Its translation is CSVVSPGNTIYF. V is TRBV29-1 and J is TRBJ1-3; D not resolved. V lost 4 bases and J 2 bases, leaving 6 bases between the germline ends. The germline V gene has CDR1 SQVTM and CDR2 ANQGSEA. The CDR3 is 12 residues long.

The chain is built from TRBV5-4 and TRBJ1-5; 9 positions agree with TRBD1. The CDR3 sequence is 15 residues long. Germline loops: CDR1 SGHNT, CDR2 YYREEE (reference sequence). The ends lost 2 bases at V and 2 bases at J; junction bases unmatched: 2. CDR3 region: CASSFWTGGNQPQHF. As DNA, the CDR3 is TGTGCCAGCAGCTTCTGGACAGGGGGCAATCAGCCCCAGCATTTT.

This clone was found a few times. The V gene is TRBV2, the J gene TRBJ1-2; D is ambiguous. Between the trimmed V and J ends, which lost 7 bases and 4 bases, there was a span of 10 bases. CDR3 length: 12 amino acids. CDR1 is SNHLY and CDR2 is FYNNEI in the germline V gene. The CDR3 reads CASTPRGYGYTF. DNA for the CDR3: TGTGCCAGCACTCCGCGGGGCTATGGCTACACCTTC.

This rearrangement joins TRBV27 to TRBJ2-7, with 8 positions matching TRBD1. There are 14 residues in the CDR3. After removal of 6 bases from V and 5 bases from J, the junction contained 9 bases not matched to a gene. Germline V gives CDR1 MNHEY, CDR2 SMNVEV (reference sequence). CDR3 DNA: TGTGCCAGCAGCCTGACAGGGGTTGAGAACGAGCAGTACTTC. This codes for CASSLTGVENEQYF.

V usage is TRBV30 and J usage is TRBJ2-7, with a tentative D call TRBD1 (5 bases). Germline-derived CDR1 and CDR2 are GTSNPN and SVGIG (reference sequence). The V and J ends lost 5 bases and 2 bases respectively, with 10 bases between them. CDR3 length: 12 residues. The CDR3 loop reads CAWDDSAYEQYF. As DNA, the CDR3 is TGTGCCTGGGATGACAGTGCCTACGAGCAGTACTTC.

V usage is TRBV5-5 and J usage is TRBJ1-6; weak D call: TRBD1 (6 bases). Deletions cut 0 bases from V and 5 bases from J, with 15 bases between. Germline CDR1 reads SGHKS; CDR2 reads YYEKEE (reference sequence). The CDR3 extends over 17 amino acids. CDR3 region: CASSLALGAGHNSPLHF. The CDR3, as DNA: TGTGCCAGCAGCTTGGCTCTGGGGGCCGGTCATAATTCACCCCTCCACTTT.

CDR3 protein: CASSIDWGSNSPLHF. As DNA, the CDR3 is TGTGCCAGTAGTATAGATTGGGGCAGTAATTCACCCCTCCACTTT. V and J are TRBV19 and TRBJ1-6, with D possibly being TRBD1 (5 bases). This CDR3 comprises 15 residues. V was clipped by 0 bases and J by 6 bases, with 9 bases between them. Germline V gives CDR1 LNHDA, CDR2 SQIVND (reference sequence).

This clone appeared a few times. The DNA of the CDR3 is TGTGCTAGTGGTCCCCTGGGCAGCAGCTTTTCGAACACCCCGAACACCGGGGAGCTGTTTTTT. This codes for CASGPLGSSFSNTPNTGELFF. J is TRBJ2-2 and V is TRBV12-5; no reliable D call. The CDR3 is 21 amino acids. The germline CDR1 and CDR2 sequences are LGHNT and FRNRAP. V dropped 5 bases and J dropped 0 bases, with 28 bases sitting between them.

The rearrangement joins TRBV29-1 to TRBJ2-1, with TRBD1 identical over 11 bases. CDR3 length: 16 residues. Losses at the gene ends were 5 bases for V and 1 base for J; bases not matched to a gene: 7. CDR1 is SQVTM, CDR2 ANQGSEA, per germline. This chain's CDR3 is CSVTRGQGASYNEQFF. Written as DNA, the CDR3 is TGCAGCGTTACCAGAGGACAGGGGGCTTCCTACAATGAGCAGTTCTTC.

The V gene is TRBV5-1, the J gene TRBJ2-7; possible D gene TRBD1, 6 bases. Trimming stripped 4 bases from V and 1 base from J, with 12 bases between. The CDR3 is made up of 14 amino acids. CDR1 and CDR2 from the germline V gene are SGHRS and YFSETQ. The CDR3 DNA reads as TGCGCCAGCAGCCACGAGGGGGTATCCTACGAGCAGTACTTC. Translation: CASSHEGVSYEQYF.

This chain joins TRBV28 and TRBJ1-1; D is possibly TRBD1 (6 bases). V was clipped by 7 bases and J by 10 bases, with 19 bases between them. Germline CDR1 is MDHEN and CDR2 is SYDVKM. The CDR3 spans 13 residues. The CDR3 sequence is CASNPRDKGPAFF. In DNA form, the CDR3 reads TGTGCCAGCAACCCCCGGGACAAGGGACCAGCTTTCTTT.

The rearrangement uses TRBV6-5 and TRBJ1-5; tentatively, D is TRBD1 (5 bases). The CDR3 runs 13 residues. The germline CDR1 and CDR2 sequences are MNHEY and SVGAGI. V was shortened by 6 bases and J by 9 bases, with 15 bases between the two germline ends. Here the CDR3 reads CASSPTVGRPQHF. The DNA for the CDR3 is TGTGCCAGCAGCCCGACAGTGGGTCGGCCCCAGCATTTT.

The CDR3 region is CASRMDRGLNEQFF. For the CDR3, the DNA is TGTGCCAGCAGGATGGACAGGGGGCTCAATGAGCAGTTCTTC. V gene TRBV2 combines with J gene TRBJ2-1, with 11 bases identical to TRBD1. Germline V gives CDR1 SNHLY, CDR2 FYNNEI. The CDR3 is 14 residues long. The V segment lost 6 bases and the J segment 6 bases; nucleotides outside the gene matches: 4.

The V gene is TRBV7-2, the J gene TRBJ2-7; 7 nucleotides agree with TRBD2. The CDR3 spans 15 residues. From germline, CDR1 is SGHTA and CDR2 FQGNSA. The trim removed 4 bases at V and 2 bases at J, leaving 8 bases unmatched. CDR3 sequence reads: CASSSGVGRAYEQYF. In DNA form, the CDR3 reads TGTGCCAGCAGCTCCGGGGTTGGGAGGGCCTACGAGCAGTACTTC.

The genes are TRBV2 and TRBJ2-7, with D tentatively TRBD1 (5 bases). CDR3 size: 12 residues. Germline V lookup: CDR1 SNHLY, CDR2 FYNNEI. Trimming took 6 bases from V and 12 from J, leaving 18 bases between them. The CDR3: CASRENRNLVYF. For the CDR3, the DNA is TGTGCCAGCAGAGAAAACAGGAATTTGGTGTACTTC.

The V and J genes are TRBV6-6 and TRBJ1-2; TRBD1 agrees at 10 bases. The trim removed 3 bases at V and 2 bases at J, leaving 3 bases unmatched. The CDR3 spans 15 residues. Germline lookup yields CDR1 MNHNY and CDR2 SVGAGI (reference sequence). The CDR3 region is CASSYLGQGNYGYTF. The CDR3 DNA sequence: TGTGCCAGCAGTTATCTGGGACAGGGGAACTATGGCTACACCTTC.

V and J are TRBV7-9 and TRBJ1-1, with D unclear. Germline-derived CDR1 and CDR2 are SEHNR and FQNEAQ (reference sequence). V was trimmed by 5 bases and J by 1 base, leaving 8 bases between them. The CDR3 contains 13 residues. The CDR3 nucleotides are TGTGCCAGCAGCCTTGTAGAGAACACTGAAGCTTTCTTT. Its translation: CASSLVENTEAFF.

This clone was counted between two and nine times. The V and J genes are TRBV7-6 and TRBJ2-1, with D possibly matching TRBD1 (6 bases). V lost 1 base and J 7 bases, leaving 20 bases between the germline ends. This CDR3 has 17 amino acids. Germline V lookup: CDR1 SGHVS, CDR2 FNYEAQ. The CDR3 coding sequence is TGTGCCAGCAGCTTAGAAATCCCACAGGGTTTCGGGAATGAGCAGTTCTTC. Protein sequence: CASSLEIPQGFGNEQFF.

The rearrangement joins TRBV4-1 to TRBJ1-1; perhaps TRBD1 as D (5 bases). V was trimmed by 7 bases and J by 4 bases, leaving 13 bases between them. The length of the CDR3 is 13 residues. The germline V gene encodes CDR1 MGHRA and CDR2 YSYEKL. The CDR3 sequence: CASIGGSRTEAFF. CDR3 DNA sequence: TGCGCCAGCATCGGGGGTTCTCGCACTGAAGCTTTCTTT.

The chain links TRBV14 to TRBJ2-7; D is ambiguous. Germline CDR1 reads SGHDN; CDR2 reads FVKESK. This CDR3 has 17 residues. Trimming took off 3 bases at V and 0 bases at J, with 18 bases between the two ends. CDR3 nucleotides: TGTGCCAGCAGCCAGTTCCGCGGCTTTCTCAGCTCCTACGAGCAGTACTTC. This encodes CASSQFRGFLSSYEQYF.

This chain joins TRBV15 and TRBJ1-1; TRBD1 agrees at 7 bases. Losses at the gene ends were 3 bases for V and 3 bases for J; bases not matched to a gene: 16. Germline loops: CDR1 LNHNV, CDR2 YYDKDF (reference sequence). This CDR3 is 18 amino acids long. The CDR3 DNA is TGTGCCACCAGCAGGGGGGCAGGGGGGTATTTGGCGGACACTGAAGCTTTCTTT. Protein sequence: CATSRGAGGYLADTEAFF.

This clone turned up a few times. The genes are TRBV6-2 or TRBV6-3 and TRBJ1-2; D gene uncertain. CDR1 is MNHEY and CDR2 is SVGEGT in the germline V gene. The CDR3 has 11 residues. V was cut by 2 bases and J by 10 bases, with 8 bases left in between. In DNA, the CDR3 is TGTGCCAGCAGTTACGGAGCCCTCTACACCTTC. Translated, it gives CASSYGALYTF.

The CDR3 sequence: CASSWTGGSNQPQHF. The CDR3 DNA is TGTGCCAGCAGTTGGACAGGGGGGAGCAATCAGCCCCAGCATTTT. The chain carries TRBV6-5 and TRBJ1-5, with 10 bases that match TRBD1. Per germline, CDR1 MNHEY and CDR2 SVGAGI. The V gene end was trimmed by 4 bases and the J gene end by 1 base; junction bases not matched to a gene: 1. CDR3 length: 15 residues.

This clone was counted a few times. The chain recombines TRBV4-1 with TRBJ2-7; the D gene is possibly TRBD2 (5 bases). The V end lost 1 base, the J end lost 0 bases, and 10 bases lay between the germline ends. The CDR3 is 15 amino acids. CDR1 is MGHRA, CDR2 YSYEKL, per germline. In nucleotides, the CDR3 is TGCGCCAGCAGCCAAGGAGGAGGCCTCTCCTACGAGCAGTACTTC. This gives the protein CASSQGGGLSYEQYF.

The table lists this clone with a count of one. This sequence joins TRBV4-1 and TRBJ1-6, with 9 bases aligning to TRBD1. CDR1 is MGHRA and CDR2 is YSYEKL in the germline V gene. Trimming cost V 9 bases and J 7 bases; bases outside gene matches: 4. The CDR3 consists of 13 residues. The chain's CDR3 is CASEDRGNSPLHF. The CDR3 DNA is TGCGCCAGTGAGGACAGGGGCAATTCACCCCTCCACTTT.

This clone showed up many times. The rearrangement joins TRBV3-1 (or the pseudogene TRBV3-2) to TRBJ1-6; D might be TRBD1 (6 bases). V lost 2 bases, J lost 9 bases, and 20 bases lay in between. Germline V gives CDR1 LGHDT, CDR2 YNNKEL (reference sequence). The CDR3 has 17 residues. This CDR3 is CASSQTSRSTGGSPLHF. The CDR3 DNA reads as TGTGCCAGCAGCCAAACATCAAGATCGACAGGTGGTTCACCCCTCCACTTT.

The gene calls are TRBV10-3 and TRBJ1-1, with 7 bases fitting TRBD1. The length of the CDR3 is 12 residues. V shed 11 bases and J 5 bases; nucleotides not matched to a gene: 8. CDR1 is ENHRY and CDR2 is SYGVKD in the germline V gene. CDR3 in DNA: TGTGCCGTTAGGACAGGTGGGACTGAAGCTTTCTTT. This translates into CAVRTGGTEAFF.

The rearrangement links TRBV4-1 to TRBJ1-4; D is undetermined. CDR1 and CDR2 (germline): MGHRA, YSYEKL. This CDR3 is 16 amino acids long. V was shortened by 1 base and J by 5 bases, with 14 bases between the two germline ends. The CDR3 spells CASSQVERTQNEKLFF. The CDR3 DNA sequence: TGCGCCAGCAGCCAAGTTGAACGGACTCAGAATGAAAAACTGTTTTTT.

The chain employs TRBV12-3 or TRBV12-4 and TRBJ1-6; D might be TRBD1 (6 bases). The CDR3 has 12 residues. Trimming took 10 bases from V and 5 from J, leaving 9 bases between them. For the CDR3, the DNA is TGTGCCACCCGACAGGATAATTCACCCCTCCACTTT. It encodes CATRQDNSPLHF.